This is a list of T cell receptor beta chains from one sample in a study of blood T cell repertoires in COVID-19. Sequencing was performed with immunoSEQ multiplex PCR; in TCRdb, only in-frame clones are kept and a portion is missing. The sample lists just over 95,000 clones; roughly 82% were seen once. The sequenced material came from peripheral blood. The receptors were gathered from an older man with acute or convalescent COVID-19. Both conserved end residues are trimmed from each CDR3. A D gene is named only where the DNA matches it firmly. Not all rows give a size; the values are once, few, many and, for expanded clones, a class.

clone_size	j_call	v_call	d_call	cdr3_aa
NA	TRBJ2-3	TRBV7-2	TRBD2	ASSSNRGGGIDTQY
NA	TRBJ2-7	TRBV7-2	TRBD2	ASSPLAGGGEQY
NA	TRBJ2-3	TRBV6-4	NA	ASSDSPRGDTQY
NA	TRBJ1-5	TRBV28	TRBD1	ASSGTGGSLVNQPQH
NA	TRBJ1-2	TRBV7-2	TRBD1	ASSYGTESNYGYT
NA	TRBJ1-5	TRBV6-1	NA	ASSVVWENSNQPQH
NA	TRBJ2-6	TRBV18	TRBD1	ASSPNAGGAGANVLT
many	TRBJ2-1	TRBV19	NA	ASSIEGLSSYNEQF
many	TRBJ2-1	TRBV7-8	TRBD2	ASSHLAGGYNEQF
NA	TRBJ1-5	TRBV11-2	NA	ASSRGLGNQPQH
few	TRBJ2-5	TRBV5-6	TRBD2	ASSSLPQLAGDETQY
NA	TRBJ1-2	TRBV20-1	TRBD1	SARDSYGYT